These 21 T cell receptor beta chains came from one sample sequenced in a study of blood T cell repertoires in COVID-19. Clones were read by immunoSEQ multiplex PCR, and TCRdb kept only the in-frame ones, dropping some. The data contain over 70,000 clones, about 90% of them singletons. Sequencing used peripheral blood. The receptors here all came from a man aged 80 or over with acute or convalescent COVID-19.

This clone appeared a single time. This chain joins TRBV7-6 and TRBJ2-5, with 12 bases identical to TRBD1. CDR3 length equals 15 residues. The germline CDR1 and CDR2 sequences are SGHVS and FNYEAQ. Trimming at V came to 1 base and at J to 4 bases, leaving 1 base not matched to a gene. The CDR3 loop reads CASSLGGQGAETQYF. Here the CDR3 DNA reads TGTGCCAGCAGCTTAGGGGGACAGGGGGCAGAGACCCAGTACTTC.

The chain recombines TRBV7-9 with TRBJ2-2, with 14 bases fitting TRBD2. Losses at the gene ends were 5 bases for V and 4 bases for J; bases not matched to a gene: 3. The CDR3 sequence is 16 residues long. Germline V gives CDR1 SEHNR, CDR2 FQNEAQ (reference sequence). CDR3 in amino acids: CASSTGLAGGTGELFF. The CDR3, as DNA: TGTGCCAGCAGCACCGGACTAGCGGGAGGCACCGGGGAGCTGTTTTTT.

The chain is built from TRBV7-2 and TRBJ1-3, with 7 bases that match TRBD1. Losses at the gene ends were 1 base for V and 6 bases for J; bases not matched to a gene: 6. The CDR3 has 15 amino acids. Looked up from germline, CDR1 is SGHTA and CDR2 is FQGNSA. The DNA for the CDR3 is TGTGCCAGCAGCTTAGACAGGGGACGCGAAAACACCATATATTTT. This codes for CASSLDRGRENTIYF.

The chain employs TRBV3-1 (or the pseudogene TRBV3-2) and TRBJ2-5; D call uncertain. Germline V gives CDR1 LGHDT, CDR2 YNNKEL (reference sequence). The CDR3 covers 13 residues. The V gene lost 3 bases and the J gene lost 7 bases, with 12 bases spanning the gap. For the CDR3, the DNA is TGTGCCAGCAGCCAGACGCCTCGAGGGACCCAGTACTTC. This translates into CASSQTPRGTQYF.

V and J are TRBV5-1 and TRBJ1-1, with a possible D match to TRBD1 (6 bases). Trimming stripped 0 bases from V and 4 bases from J, with 19 bases between. This CDR3 is built from 17 residues. Germline assignment: CDR1 SGHRS and CDR2 YFSETQ. CDR3 DNA: TGCGCCAGCAGCTTGGCGGACCGGGGGGCTTGGACCACTGAAGCTTTCTTT. It is translated as CASSLADRGAWTTEAFF.

V and J are TRBV29-1 and TRBJ2-7; TRBD2 matches at 8 bases. This CDR3 region has 13 residues. V shed 3 bases, J shed 6 bases, and the junction held 7 bases outside the gene matches. Germline-derived CDR1 and CDR2 are SQVTM and ANQGSEA. CDR3 amino acids: CSVEGLSGSEQYF. CDR3 coding DNA: TGCAGCGTTGAGGGATTAAGCGGGAGCGAGCAGTACTTC.

The V call is TRBV19, the J call TRBJ2-6; D gene uncertain. This CDR3 is 15 amino acids long. Germline V gene lookup returns CDR1 LNHDA and CDR2 SQIVND (reference sequence). Between the trimmed V and J ends, which lost 2 bases and 1 base, there was a span of 6 bases. Written as DNA, the CDR3 is TGTGCCAGTAGTATACCGAGATCTGGGGCCAACGTCCTGACTTTC. This translates into CASSIPRSGANVLTF.

The V gene is TRBV30, the J gene TRBJ1-6, with D perhaps matching TRBD1 (6 bases). Trimming removed 3 bases at V and 0 bases at J, with 12 bases between. CDR3 length equals 16 residues. CDR1 and CDR2 from the germline V gene are GTSNPN and SVGIG (reference sequence). The CDR3 protein is CAWRDSGGSYNSPLHF. The CDR3 DNA is TGTGCCTGGAGGGACAGCGGCGGCTCCTATAATTCACCCCTCCACTTT.

The chain has TRBV6-5 and TRBJ2-1; 10 positions match TRBD1. V gave up 6 bases and J gave up 5 bases; unmatched junction bases: 7. The CDR3 length is 15 residues. Germline V gene sequence: CDR1 MNHEY, CDR2 SVGAGI. The CDR3 sequence is CASRIDRGRDNEQFF. CDR3 bases: TGTGCCAGCAGGATAGACAGGGGGCGCGACAATGAGCAGTTCTTC.

The chain links TRBV6-6 to TRBJ1-5; perhaps TRBD1 as D (6 bases). Germline lookup yields CDR1 MNHNY and CDR2 SVGAGI (reference sequence). CDR3 size: 14 residues. Trimming removed 5 bases from V and 7 bases from J, with 15 bases in between. CDR3 in amino acids: CASSGEGGGQPQHF. The CDR3 coding sequence is TGTGCCAGCAGTGGGGAGGGGGGAGGGCAGCCCCAGCATTTT.

This chain joins TRBV9 and TRBJ2-2, with 13 bases that match TRBD2. J gave up 4 bases and V 4 bases, and 7 bases lay outside the gene matches. Germline loops: CDR1 SGDLS, CDR2 YYNGEE. This CDR3 is built from 17 residues. This CDR3 reads CASSPGLAGASTGELFF. The DNA of the CDR3 is TGTGCCAGCAGCCCCGGACTAGCGGGAGCTTCCACCGGGGAGCTGTTTTTT.

This clone has more than one count but fewer than ten. The gene calls are TRBV7-3 and TRBJ2-7, with a weak D call TRBD1 (5 bases). CDR3 size: 16 residues. V was cut by 0 bases and J by 5 bases, with 17 bases left in between. CDR1 SGHTA and CDR2 FQGTGA come from the germline V gene. Here the CDR3 DNA reads TGTGCCAGCAGCTTAACAAAAAGGGCAGGGCGCAACGAGCAGTACTTC. As protein: CASSLTKRAGRNEQYF.

The gene calls are TRBV19 and TRBJ1-2, with 10 bases that match TRBD1. The CDR3 spans 18 residues. Unmatched junction bases numbered 19, after V lost 7 bases and J lost 5 bases. CDR1 and CDR2 (germline): LNHDA, SQIVND (reference sequence). As DNA, the CDR3 is TGTGCCAGTATCGGACAACCGGGACAGGGGCCATATCCGTATGGCTACACCTTC. Its translation is CASIGQPGQGPYPYGYTF. Full variable domain (outside the CDR3, taken from reference TRBV19 and TRBJ1-2): DGGITQSPKYLFRKEGQNVTLSCEQNLNHDAMYWYRQDPGQGLRLIYYSQIVNDFQKGDIAEGYSVSREKKESFPLTVTSAQKNPTAFYLCASIGQPGQGPYPYGYTFGSGTRLTVV.

The rearrangement links TRBV15 to TRBJ1-5; 8 bases line up with TRBD1. Germline loops: CDR1 LNHNV, CDR2 YYDKDF (reference sequence). J lost 2 bases, V lost 3 bases, and 9 bases had no gene match. The CDR3 loop spans 17 amino acids. CDR3 sequence reads: CATSRGRGLEGNQPQHF. CDR3 sequence (DNA): TGTGCCACCAGCAGGGGCAGGGGGCTGGAGGGCAATCAGCCCCAGCATTTT.

This sequence joins TRBV19 and TRBJ2-7, with D possibly being TRBD2 (6 bases). V lost 6 bases, J lost 0 bases, and 18 bases lay in between. Germline CDR1 and CDR2: LNHDA and SQIVND (reference sequence). The CDR3 covers 16 residues. DNA for the CDR3: TGTGCCAGTAGCCCGGCGGGGCAGGTCAGCTCCTACGAGCAGTACTTC. Its translation: CASSPAGQVSSYEQYF.

V is TRBV21-1 and J is TRBJ1-1. TRBV21-1 is tagged as a pseudogene. This CDR3 comprises 13 residues. The CDR3 DNA sequence: TGTGCCTGCTGGGAGGTTCGGAACACTGAAGCTTTCTTT. Its protein product is CACWEVRNTEAFF.

The chain links TRBV28 to TRBJ2-7, with D possibly being TRBD2 (6 bases). Looked up from germline, CDR1 is MDHEN and CDR2 is SYDVKM. V dropped 1 base and J dropped 7 bases, with 20 bases sitting between them. This CDR3 comprises 16 residues. CDR3 coding DNA: TGTGCCAGCAGTTTATTGGGGGGAGTGGAGAGGTTTGAGCAGTACTTC. Translating it yields CASSLLGGVERFEQYF.

The CDR3, as DNA: TGTGCCAGCAGCGCACGGACAGAGAATGAAAAACTGTTTTTT. This codes for CASSARTENEKLFF. This chain joins TRBV7-9 and TRBJ1-4; perhaps TRBD1 as D (6 bases). Trimming pared 5 bases from V and 5 bases from J, leaving 12 bases between. CDR3 length: 14 amino acids. Germline CDR1 and CDR2: SEHNR and FQNEAQ (reference sequence).

The rearrangement uses TRBV7-2 and TRBJ2-7; tentative D call: TRBD2 (6 bases). Germline V lookup: CDR1 SGHTA, CDR2 FQGNSA. The CDR3 sequence is 14 residues long. The germline V and J ends were trimmed by 4 bases and 0 bases, with 10 bases remaining between them. CDR3 DNA sequence: TGTGCCAGCAGCTCTAGGACTAACTCCTACGAGCAGTACTTC. Translating it yields CASSSRTNSYEQYF.

The V call is TRBV4-1, the J call TRBJ2-7; D gene ambiguous. The CDR3 has 15 residues. V was cut by 1 base and J by 1 base, with 11 bases left in between. Germline CDR1 is MGHRA and CDR2 is YSYEKL. In nucleotides, the CDR3 is TGCGCCAGCAGCCAAGCGCAGGTGGCTTCCTACGAGCAGTACTTC. It is translated as CASSQAQVASYEQYF.

This clone has only one observation. The chain combines TRBV29-1 with TRBJ2-1; no definite D call. V was shortened by 2 bases and J by 7 bases, with 15 bases between the two germline ends. The CDR3 is made up of 14 amino acids. From germline, CDR1 is SQVTM and CDR2 ANQGSEA. DNA for the CDR3: TGCAGCGTTGAACCTGGCGGCCTCTGGAATGAGCAGTTCTTC. Translated, it gives CSVEPGGLWNEQFF.